This T cell receptor (beta chain) appears in the sequencing data of a study of CD8+CD57+ T cells in acquired aplastic anemia. Germline loops: CDR1 WNHNN, CDR2 SYGVQD (reference sequence). Trimming shortened V by 3 bases and J by 1 base, and 9 bases separated the two germline ends. This CDR3 spans 14 amino acids. This clonotype has at least ten counts. What it binds is not known. Sequenced patients had shown CD8+CD57+ cell expansion by flow cytometry. CDR3 and TCR beta VDJ profiling relied on genomic DNA as the template. TCRdb reanalysed the reads using MiXCR and keeps one entry per CDR3 protein. The sample lists hundreds of thousands of distinct CDR3 sequences, less than 35% seen once, with 0.82% in the top ten. Study-wide results and limits: Shared by patients and controls, twenty-nine CD8+ CDR3s were abundant in patients.

Sequencing used sorted CD4+, CD8+, or CD8+CD57+ T cells (not recorded which) from PBMCs. This receptor was obtained from a human donor with aplastic anemia. The rearrangement joins TRBV10-1 to TRBJ1-1; no reliable D call. The CDR3 nucleotides read TGCGCCAGCAGTGACAGGTCCCCGAACACTGAAGCTTTCTTT. Amino acids: CASSDRSPNTEAFF.